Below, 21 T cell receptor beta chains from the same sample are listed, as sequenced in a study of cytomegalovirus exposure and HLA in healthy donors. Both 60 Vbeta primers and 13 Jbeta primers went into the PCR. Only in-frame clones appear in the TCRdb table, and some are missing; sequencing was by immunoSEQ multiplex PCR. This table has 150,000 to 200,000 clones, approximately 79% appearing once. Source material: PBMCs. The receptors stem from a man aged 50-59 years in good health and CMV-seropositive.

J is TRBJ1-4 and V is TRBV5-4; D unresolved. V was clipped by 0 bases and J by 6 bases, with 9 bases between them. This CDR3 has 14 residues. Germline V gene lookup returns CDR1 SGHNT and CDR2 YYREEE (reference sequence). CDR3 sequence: CASSLAPRDEKLFF. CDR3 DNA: TGTGCCAGCAGCTTGGCCCCACGAGATGAAAAACTGTTTTTT.

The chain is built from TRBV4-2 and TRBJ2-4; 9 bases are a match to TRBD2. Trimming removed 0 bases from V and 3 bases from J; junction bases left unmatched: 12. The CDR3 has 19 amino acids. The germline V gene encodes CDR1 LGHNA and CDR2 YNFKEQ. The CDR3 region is CASSQDPSGVPTGKNIQYF. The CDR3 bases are TGTGCCAGCAGCCAAGATCCTAGCGGGGTCCCAACAGGCAAAAACATTCAGTACTTC.

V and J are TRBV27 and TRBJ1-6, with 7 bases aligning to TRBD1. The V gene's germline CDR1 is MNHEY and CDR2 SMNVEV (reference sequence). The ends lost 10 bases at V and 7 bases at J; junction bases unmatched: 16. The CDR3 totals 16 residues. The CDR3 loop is CATRPTGPAENSPLHF. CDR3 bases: TGTGCCACCAGACCGACAGGGCCGGCGGAGAATTCACCCCTCCACTTT.

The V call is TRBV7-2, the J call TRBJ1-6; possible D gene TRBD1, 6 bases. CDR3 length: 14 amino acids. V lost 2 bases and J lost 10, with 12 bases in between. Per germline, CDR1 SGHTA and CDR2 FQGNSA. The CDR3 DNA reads TGTGCCAGCAGCTTATTACAGGGAATCTCACCCCTCCACTTT. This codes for CASSLLQGISPLHF.

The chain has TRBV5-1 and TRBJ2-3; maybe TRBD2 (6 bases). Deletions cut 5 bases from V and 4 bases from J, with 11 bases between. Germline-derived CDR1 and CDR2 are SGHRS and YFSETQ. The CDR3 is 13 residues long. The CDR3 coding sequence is TGCGCCAGCAGGTTTGGGACTTCAGATACGCAGTATTTT. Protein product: CASRFGTSDTQYF.

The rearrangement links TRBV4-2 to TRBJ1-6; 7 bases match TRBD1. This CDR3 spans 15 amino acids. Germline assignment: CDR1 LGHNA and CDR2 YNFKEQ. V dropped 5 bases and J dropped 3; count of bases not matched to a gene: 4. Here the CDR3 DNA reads TGTGCCAGCAGCGCCGGGACAGTCTATAATTCACCCCTCCACTTT. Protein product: CASSAGTVYNSPLHF.

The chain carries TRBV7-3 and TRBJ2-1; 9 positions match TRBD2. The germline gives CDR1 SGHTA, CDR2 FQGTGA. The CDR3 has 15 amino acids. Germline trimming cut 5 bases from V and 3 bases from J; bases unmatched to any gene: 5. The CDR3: CASSLGGGDYNEQFF. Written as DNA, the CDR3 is TGTGCCAGCAGCCTGGGCGGGGGGGACTACAATGAGCAGTTCTTC.

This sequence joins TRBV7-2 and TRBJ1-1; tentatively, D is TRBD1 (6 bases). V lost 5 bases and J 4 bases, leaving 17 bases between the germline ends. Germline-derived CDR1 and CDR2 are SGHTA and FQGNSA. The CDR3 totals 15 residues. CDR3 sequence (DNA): TGTGCCAGCAGCCTATATTCAGGGGCGTCCACTGAAGCTTTCTTT. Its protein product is CASSLYSGASTEAFF.

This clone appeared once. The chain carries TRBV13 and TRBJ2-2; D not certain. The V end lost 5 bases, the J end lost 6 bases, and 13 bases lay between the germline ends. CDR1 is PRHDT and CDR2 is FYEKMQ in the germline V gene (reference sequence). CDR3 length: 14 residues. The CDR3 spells CASSPPRSPGELFF. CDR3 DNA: TGTGCCAGCAGCCCGCCGAGATCCCCCGGGGAGCTGTTTTTT.

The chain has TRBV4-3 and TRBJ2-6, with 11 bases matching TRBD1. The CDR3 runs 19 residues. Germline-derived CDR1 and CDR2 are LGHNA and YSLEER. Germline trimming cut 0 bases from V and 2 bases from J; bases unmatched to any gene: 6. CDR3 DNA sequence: TGCGCCAGCAGCCAAGAATTAGGACAGGGGGCTACTGGGGCCAACGTCCTGACTTTC. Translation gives CASSQELGQGATGANVLTF.

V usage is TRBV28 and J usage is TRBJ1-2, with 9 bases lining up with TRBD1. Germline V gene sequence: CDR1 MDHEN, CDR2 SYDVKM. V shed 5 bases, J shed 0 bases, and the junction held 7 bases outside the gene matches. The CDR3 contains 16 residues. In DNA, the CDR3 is TGTGCCAGCAGTCCATCGGACAGGGGACCTAACTATGGCTACACCTTC. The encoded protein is CASSPSDRGPNYGYTF.

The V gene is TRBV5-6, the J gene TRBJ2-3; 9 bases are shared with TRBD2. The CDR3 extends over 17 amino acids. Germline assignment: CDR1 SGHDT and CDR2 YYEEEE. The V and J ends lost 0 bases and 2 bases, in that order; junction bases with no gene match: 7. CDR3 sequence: CASSLEVTSGLTDTQYF. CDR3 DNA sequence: TGTGCCAGCAGCTTGGAGGTGACTAGCGGACTCACAGATACGCAGTATTTT.

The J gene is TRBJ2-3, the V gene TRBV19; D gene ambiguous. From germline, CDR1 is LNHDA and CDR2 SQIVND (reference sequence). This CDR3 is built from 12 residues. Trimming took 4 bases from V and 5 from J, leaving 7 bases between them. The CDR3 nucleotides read TGTGCCAGTAGTAAACGGAGAGATACGCAGTATTTT. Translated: CASSKRRDTQYF.

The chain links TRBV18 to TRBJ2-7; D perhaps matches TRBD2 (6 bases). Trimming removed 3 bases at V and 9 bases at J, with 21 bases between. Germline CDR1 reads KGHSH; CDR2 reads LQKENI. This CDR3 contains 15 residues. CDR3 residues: CASSPSSSPPGGQYV. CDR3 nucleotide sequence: TGTGCCAGCTCACCCTCATCGAGTCCGCCCGGGGGGCAGTACGTC.

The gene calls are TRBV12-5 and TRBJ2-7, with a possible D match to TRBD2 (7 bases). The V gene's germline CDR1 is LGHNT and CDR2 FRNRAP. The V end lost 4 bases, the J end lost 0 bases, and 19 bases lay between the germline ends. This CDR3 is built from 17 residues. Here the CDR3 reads CASGSYRAGARSYEQYF. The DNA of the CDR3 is TGTGCTAGTGGTTCGTACCGGGCGGGGGCCCGCTCCTACGAGCAGTACTTC.

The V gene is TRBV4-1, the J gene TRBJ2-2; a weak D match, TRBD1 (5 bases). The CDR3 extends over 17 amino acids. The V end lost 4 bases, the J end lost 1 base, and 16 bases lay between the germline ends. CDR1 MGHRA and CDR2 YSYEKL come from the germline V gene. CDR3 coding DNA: TGCGCCAGCAGCCGCCTACGGCCAGGGCGGAACACCGGGGAGCTGTTTTTT. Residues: CASSRLRPGRNTGELFF.

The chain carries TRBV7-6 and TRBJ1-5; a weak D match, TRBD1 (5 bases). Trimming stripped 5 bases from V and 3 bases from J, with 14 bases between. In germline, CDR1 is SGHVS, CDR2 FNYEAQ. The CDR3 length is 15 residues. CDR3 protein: CASSPQEGNNQPQHF. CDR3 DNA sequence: TGTGCCAGCAGCCCCCAGGAGGGGAACAATCAGCCCCAGCATTTT. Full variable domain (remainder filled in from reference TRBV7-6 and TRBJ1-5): GAGVSQSPRYKVTKRGQDVALRCDPISGHVSLYWYRQALGQGPEFLTYFNYEAQQDKSGLPNDRFSAERPEGSISTLTIQRTEQRDSAMYRCASSPQEGNNQPQHFGDGTRLSIL.

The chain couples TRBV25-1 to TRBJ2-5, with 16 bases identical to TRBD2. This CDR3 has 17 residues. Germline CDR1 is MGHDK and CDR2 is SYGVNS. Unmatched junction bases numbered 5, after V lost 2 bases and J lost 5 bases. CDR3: CASSEGTSGGARETQYF. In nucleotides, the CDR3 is TGTGCCAGCAGTGAAGGGACTAGCGGGGGGGCCCGGGAGACCCAGTACTTC. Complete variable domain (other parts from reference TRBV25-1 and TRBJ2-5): EADIYQTPRYLVIGTGKKITLECSQTMGHDKMYWYQQDPGMELHLIHYSYGVNSTEKGDLSSESTVSRIRTEHFPLTLESARPSHTSQYLCASSEGTSGGARETQYFGPGTRLLVL.

In nucleotides, the CDR3 is TGTGCCAGCAGCTTAGGGGGGCTCGGCAATCAGCCCCAGCATTTT. Protein sequence: CASSLGGLGNQPQHF. The V gene is TRBV13, the J gene TRBJ1-5, with a possible D match to TRBD1 (5 bases). The germline CDR1 and CDR2 sequences are PRHDT and FYEKMQ (reference sequence). There are 15 residues in the CDR3. V lost 0 bases, J lost 2 bases, and 8 bases lay in between.

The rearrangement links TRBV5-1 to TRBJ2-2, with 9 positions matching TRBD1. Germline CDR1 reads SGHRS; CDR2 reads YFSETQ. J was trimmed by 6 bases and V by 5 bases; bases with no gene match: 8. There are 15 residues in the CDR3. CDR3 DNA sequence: TGCGCCAGCAGAGGGACAGGGACCCCCCCCGGGGAGCTGTTTTTT. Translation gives CASRGTGTPPGELFF.

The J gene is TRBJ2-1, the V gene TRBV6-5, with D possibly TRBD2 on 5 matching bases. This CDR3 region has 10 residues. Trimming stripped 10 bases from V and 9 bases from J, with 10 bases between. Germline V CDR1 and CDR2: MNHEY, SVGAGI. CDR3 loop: CAIGSPEQFF. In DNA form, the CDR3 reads TGTGCCATAGGGAGCCCTGAGCAGTTCTTC.